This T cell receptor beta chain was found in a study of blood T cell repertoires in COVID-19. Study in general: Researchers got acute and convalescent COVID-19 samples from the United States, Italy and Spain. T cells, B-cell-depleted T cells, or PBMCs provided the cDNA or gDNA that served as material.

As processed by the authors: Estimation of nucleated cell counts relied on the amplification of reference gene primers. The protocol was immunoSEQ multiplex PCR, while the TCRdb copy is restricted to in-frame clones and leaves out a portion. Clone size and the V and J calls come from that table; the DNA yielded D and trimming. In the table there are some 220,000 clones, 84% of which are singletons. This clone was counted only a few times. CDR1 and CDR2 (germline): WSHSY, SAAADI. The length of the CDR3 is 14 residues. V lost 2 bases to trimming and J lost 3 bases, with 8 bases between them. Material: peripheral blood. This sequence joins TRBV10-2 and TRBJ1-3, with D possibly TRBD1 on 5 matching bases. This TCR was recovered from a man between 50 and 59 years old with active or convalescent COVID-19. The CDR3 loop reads CASSEDRNGNTIYF. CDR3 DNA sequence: TGCGCCAGCAGTGAGGACAGAAATGGAAACACCATATATTTT.